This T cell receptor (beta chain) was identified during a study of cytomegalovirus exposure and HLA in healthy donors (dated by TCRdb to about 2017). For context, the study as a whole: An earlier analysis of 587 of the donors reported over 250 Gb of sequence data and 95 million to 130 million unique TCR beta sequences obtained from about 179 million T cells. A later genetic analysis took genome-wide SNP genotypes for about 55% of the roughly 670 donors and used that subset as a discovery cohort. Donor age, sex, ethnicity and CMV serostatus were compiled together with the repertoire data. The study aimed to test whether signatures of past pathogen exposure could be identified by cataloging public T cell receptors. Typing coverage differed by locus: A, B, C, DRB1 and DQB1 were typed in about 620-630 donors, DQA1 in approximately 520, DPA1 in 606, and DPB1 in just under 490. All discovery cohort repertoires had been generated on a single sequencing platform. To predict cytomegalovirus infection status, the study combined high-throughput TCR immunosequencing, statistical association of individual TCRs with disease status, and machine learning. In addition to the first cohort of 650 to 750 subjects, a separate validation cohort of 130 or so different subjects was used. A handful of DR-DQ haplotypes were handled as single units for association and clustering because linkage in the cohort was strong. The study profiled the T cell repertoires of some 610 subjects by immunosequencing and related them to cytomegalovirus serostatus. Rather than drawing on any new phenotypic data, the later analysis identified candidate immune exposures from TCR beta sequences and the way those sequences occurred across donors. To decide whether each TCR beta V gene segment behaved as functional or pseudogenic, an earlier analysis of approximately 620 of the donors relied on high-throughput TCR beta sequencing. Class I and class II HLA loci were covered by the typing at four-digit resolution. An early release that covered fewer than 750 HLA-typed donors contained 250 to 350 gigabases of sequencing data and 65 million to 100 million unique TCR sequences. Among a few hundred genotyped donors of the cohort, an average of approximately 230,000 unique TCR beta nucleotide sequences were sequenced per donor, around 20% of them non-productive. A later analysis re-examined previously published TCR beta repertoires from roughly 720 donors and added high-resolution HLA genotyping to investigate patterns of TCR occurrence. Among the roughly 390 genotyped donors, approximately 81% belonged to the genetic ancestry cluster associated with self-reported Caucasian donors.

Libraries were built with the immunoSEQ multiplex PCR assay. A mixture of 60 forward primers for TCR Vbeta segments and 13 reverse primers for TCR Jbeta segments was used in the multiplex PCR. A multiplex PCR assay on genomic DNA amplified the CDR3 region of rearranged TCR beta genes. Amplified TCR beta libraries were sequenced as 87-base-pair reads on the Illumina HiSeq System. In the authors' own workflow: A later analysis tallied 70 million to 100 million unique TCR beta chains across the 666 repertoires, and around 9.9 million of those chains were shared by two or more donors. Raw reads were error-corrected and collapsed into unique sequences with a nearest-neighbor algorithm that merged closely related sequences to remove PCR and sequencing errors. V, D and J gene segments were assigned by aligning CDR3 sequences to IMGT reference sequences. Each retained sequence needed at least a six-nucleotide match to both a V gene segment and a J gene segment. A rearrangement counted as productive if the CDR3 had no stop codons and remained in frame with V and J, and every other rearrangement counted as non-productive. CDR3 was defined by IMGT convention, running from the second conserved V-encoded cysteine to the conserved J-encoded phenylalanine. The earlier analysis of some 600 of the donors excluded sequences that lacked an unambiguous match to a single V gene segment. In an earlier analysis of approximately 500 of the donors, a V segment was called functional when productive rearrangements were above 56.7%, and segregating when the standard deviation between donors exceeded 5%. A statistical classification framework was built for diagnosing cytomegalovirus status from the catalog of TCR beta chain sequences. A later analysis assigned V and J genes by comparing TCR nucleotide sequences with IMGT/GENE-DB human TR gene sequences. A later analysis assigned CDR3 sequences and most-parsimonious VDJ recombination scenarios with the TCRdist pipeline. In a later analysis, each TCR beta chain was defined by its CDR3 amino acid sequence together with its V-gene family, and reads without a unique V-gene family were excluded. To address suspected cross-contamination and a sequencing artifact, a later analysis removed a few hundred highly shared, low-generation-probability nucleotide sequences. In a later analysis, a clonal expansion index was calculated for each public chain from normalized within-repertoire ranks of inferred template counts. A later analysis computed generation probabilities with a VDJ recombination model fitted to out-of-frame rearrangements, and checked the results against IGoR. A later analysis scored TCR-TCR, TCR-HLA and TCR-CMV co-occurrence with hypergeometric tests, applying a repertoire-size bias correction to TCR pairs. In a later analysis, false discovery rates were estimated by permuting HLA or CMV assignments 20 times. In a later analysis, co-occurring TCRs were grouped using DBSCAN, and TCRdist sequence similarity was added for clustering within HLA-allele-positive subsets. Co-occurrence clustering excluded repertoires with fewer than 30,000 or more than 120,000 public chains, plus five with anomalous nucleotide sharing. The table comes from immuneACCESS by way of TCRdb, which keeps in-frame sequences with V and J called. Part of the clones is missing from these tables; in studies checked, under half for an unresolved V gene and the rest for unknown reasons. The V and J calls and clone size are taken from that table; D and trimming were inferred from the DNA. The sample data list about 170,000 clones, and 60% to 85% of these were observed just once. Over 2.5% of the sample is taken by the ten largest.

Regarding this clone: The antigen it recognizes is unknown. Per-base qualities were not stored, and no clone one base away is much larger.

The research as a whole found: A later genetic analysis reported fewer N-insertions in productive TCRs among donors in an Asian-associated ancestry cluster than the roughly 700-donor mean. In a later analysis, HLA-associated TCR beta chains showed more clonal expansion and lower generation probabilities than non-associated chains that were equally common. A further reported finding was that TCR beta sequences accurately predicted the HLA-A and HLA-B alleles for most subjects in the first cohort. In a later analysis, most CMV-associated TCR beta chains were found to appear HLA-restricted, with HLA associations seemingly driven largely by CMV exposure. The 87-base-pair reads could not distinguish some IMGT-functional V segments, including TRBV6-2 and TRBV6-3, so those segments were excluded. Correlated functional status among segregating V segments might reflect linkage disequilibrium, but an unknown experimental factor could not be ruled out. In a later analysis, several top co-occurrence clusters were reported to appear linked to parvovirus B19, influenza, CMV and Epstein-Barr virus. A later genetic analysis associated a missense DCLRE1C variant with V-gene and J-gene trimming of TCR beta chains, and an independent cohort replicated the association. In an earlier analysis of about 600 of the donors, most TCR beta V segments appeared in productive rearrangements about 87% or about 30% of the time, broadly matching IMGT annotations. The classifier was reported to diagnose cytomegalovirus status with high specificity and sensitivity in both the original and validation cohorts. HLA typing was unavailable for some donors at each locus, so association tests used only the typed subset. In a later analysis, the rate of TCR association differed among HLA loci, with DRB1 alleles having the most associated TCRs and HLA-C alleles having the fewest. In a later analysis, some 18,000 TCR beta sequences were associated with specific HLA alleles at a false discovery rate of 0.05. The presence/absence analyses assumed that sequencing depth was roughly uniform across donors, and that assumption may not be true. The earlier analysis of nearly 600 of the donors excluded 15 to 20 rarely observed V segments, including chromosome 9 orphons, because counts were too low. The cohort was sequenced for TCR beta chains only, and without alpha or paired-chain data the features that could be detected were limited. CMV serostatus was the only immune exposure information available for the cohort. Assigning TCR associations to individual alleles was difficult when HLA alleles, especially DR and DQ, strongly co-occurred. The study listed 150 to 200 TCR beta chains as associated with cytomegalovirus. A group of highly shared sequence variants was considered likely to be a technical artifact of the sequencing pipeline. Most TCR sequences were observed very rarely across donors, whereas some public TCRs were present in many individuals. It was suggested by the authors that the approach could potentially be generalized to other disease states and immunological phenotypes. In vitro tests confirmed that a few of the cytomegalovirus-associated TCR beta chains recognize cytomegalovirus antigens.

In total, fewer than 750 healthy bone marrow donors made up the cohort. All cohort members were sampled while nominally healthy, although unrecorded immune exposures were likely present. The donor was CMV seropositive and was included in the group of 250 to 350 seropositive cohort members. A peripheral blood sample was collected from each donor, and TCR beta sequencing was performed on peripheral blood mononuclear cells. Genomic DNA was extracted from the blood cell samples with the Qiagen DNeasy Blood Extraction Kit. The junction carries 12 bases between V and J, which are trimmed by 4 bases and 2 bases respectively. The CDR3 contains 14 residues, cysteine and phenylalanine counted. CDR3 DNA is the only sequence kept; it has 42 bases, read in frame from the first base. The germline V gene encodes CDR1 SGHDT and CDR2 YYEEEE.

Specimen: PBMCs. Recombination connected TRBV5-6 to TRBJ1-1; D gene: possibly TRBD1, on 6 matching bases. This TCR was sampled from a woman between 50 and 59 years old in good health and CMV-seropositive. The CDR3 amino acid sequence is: CASSGAGANTEAFF. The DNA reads TGTGCCAGCAGCGGTGCGGGGGCCAACACTGAAGCTTTCTTT.